Below are 13 T cell receptor beta chains sequenced from a single sample in a study of blood T cell repertoires in COVID-19. Assay used: immunoSEQ multiplex PCR; TCRdb lists only in-frame clones, some missing. This sample has tens of thousands of clones, with 80% found just once. What was sequenced was peripheral blood. These receptors all stem from a woman aged 70 to 79 with acute or convalescent COVID-19.

The chain recombines TRBV19 with TRBJ2-2; 14 bases map to TRBD2. This CDR3 contains 16 residues. The V segment lost 5 bases and the J segment 7 bases; nucleotides outside the gene matches: 6. Germline V gene lookup returns CDR1 LNHDA and CDR2 SQIVND (reference sequence). CDR3 DNA: TGTGCCAGTAGTGGTCGGACTAGCGGGGGGTTCGGGGAGCTGTTTTTT. Protein sequence: CASSGRTSGGFGELFF.

The chain uses TRBV6-5 and TRBJ1-3; D may be TRBD1 (6 bases). V lost 6 bases to trimming and J lost 2 bases, with 11 bases between them. This CDR3 has 14 amino acids. Germline V gives CDR1 MNHEY, CDR2 SVGAGI. For the CDR3, the DNA is TGTGCCAGCAGGCTGGCAGGGGCTGGAAACACCATATATTTT. Residues: CASRLAGAGNTIYF.

This chain uses TRBV2 with TRBJ2-1, with 13 bases lining up with TRBD2. CDR1 and CDR2 from the germline V gene are SNHLY and FYNNEI. Unmatched junction bases numbered 5, after V lost 7 bases and J lost 5 bases. This CDR3 region has 15 residues. CDR3 protein: CASKELAGGDNEQFF. DNA for the CDR3: TGTGCCAGCAAGGAACTAGCGGGGGGGGACAATGAGCAGTTCTTC.

The gene calls are TRBV19 and TRBJ1-4, with 9 bases identical to TRBD1. V shed 7 bases and J 5 bases; nucleotides not matched to a gene: 5. Germline lookup yields CDR1 LNHDA and CDR2 SQIVND (reference sequence). This CDR3 is 14 amino acids long. The DNA for the CDR3 is TGTGCCAGTATATCGGGACAGGGCAATGAAAAACTGTTTTTT. As protein: CASISGQGNEKLFF. Full variable domain (outside the CDR3, taken from reference TRBV19 and TRBJ1-4): DGGITQSPKYLFRKEGQNVTLSCEQNLNHDAMYWYRQDPGQGLRLIYYSQIVNDFQKGDIAEGYSVSREKKESFPLTVTSAQKNPTAFYLCASISGQGNEKLFFGSGTQLSVL.

This clone was counted a few times. V gene TRBV6-5 combines with J gene TRBJ2-2, with D possibly matching TRBD1 (6 bases). The V end was cut by 4 bases, the J end by 0 bases, with 9 bases between. CDR1 and CDR2 from the germline V gene are MNHEY and SVGAGI. The CDR3 loop spans 15 amino acids. CDR3 sequence (DNA): TGTGCCAGCAGTTCCGAGGGGGCGAACACCGGGGAGCTGTTTTTT. It translates to CASSSEGANTGELFF.

The J gene is TRBJ1-1, the V gene TRBV27, with unresolved D. The CDR3 is 14 residues long. The V gene lost 5 bases and the J gene lost 2 bases, with 12 bases spanning the gap. Germline V CDR1 and CDR2: MNHEY, SMNVEV (reference sequence). The CDR3 bases are TGTGCCAGCAGTCCAATAACCAGAAACACTGAAGCTTTCTTT. It translates to CASSPITRNTEAFF.

The V gene is TRBV19, the J gene TRBJ1-6, with TRBD1 matching 7 bases. Germline CDR1 is LNHDA and CDR2 is SQIVND (reference sequence). V lost 5 bases to trimming and J lost 8 bases; unmatched junction nucleotides: 9. The CDR3 extends over 15 amino acids. This CDR3 is CASSLGTAPYSPLHF. The CDR3 region has the DNA TGTGCCAGTAGTCTAGGGACAGCGCCATATTCACCCCTCCACTTT.

This clone was observed a few times. This sequence joins TRBV7-9 and TRBJ1-2; possibly TRBD1 for D (6 bases). The CDR3 spans 15 residues. Germline V gives CDR1 SEHNR, CDR2 FQNEAQ (reference sequence). V lost 5 bases and J 0 bases, leaving 13 bases between the germline ends. The CDR3 is CASSPTGFANYGYTF. CDR3 nucleotides: TGTGCCAGCAGCCCCACAGGGTTTGCTAACTATGGCTACACCTTC.

This sequence joins TRBV6-2 or TRBV6-3 and TRBJ2-2; 10 bases map to TRBD2. V gave up 6 bases and J gave up 4 bases; unmatched junction bases: 2. CDR1 is MNHEY and CDR2 is SVGEGT in the germline V gene. This CDR3 comprises 14 residues. The CDR3 region is CASSLAGVTGELFF. The CDR3 DNA reads TGTGCCAGCAGCCTAGCGGGAGTCACCGGGGAGCTGTTTTTT.

The V and J genes are TRBV6-5 and TRBJ2-7; 9 bases fit TRBD1. This CDR3 spans 14 amino acids. Germline V CDR1 and CDR2: MNHEY, SVGAGI. Trimming cost V 6 bases and J 9 bases; bases outside gene matches: 12. CDR3: CASSTDTGQGGQYF. The CDR3 nucleotides are TGTGCCAGCAGCACCGACACGGGACAGGGAGGGCAGTACTTC.

This chain links TRBV11-3 with TRBJ2-5, with a weak D call TRBD2 (6 bases). The CDR3 loop spans 15 amino acids. The germline V and J ends were trimmed by 0 bases and 2 bases, with 10 bases remaining between them. Germline-derived CDR1 and CDR2 are SGHNT and YENEEA. DNA of the CDR3: TGTGCCAGCAGCTTAGAGGGTAGCGGTCAAGAGACCCAGTACTTC. It encodes CASSLEGSGQETQYF.

The chain uses TRBV7-2 and TRBJ1-1; 7 nucleotides match TRBD1. The V and J ends lost 1 base and 10 bases, in that order; junction bases with no gene match: 6. CDR1 and CDR2 from the germline V gene are SGHTA and FQGNSA. The CDR3 is 13 residues long. CDR3 residues: CASSLGQGVGAFF. The DNA of the CDR3 is TGTGCCAGCAGCTTAGGACAGGGAGTCGGAGCTTTCTTT.

The chain uses TRBV5-1 and TRBJ2-3; 11 bases map to TRBD2. The CDR3 runs to 17 residues. V lost 4 bases, J lost 3 bases, and 10 bases stayed unmatched. Germline V gene data show CDR1 as SGHRS and CDR2 as YFSETQ. CDR3 protein: CASSPGALAGGTDTQYF. The CDR3 DNA sequence: TGCGCCAGCAGCCCTGGTGCGCTAGCGGGGGGTACAGATACGCAGTATTTT.